These 14 T cell receptor beta chains came from one sample sequenced in a study of blood T cells in healthy people across ages. Sample-barcoded 5' priming and a J-beta primer mix drove a second PCR of roughly 6 to 12 cycles. TCRdb reprocessed the 5' RACE reads with MiXCR, giving one entry per CDR3 protein. The sample holds under 950,000 distinct CDR3 sequences, about 20% seen once. The specimen was blood. The source of these receptors is a man in his sixties or seventies in good health.

This clonotype occurred a few times. The junction shows a germline mismatch at one end, possibly a read error. The J gene is TRBJ2-1, the V gene TRBV12-3 or TRBV12-4, with a tentative D call TRBD1 (6 bases). CDR3 length equals 14 residues. CDR3 DNA: TGTGCCAGCAGGTCCGGGACAACCTACAATGAGCAGCTCTTC. Translated: CASRSGTTYNEQLF.

The V call is TRBV7-9, the J call TRBJ2-5; 8 bases align to TRBD1. CDR3 length: 15 amino acids. V trimming: 5 bases; J trimming: 5 bases; junction bases outside the gene matches: 10. Germline V CDR1 and CDR2: SEHNR, FQNEAQ (reference sequence). CDR3 DNA: TGTGCCAGCAGCCGAAGGACAGGGTCAAAGGAGACCCAGTACTTC. Its translation: CASSRRTGSKETQYF.

In this sample, this clonotype turned up many times. At one of its ends the junction is not consistent with the germline gene, which may arise from a read error. The CDR3 sequence: CASSEVSGRIKSGNTIYF. The CDR3 bases are TGTGCCAGCAGCGAAGTTTCGGGACGGATAAAGTCTGGAAACACCATATATTTT. V gene TRBV2 combines with J gene TRBJ1-3; D possibly corresponds to TRBD1 (5 bases). The CDR3 covers 18 residues. CDR1 and CDR2 from the germline V gene are SNHLY and FYNNEI.

The rearrangement uses TRBV19 and TRBJ2-1; 8 bases agree with TRBD2. There are 16 residues in the CDR3. With V trimmed by 7 bases and J by 0 bases, 8 bases remained unmatched. Germline CDR1 LNHDA, CDR2 SQIVND (reference sequence). The CDR3 DNA is TGTGCCAGTACCCGGGGGGGAATTAGCTCCTACAATGAGCAGTTCTTC. Its translation is CASTRGGISSYNEQFF. Full variable domain (rest looked up from reference TRBV19 and TRBJ2-1): DGGITQSPKYLFRKEGQNVTLSCEQNLNHDAMYWYRQDPGQGLRLIYYSQIVNDFQKGDIAEGYSVSREKKESFPLTVTSAQKNPTAFYLCASTRGGISSYNEQFFGPGTRLTVL.

V is TRBV5-1 and J is TRBJ2-1; D gene unclear. The DNA matches TRBJ2-5 better at its end, which makes the J call doubtful. Germline CDR1 is SGHRS and CDR2 is YFSETQ. The CDR3 is made up of 14 amino acids. The CDR3 sequence: CASSLFEPQETQYF. As DNA, the CDR3 is TGCGCCAGCAGCTTGTTCGAACCCCAAGAGACCCAGTACTTC.

This clonotype was seen only a few times. The chain links TRBV5-5 to TRBJ1-5; D remains unclear. The CDR3 runs 14 residues. Germline assignment: CDR1 SGHKS and CDR2 YYEKEE (reference sequence). V was cut by 3 bases and J by 5 bases, with 12 bases left in between. The CDR3 bases are TGTGCCAGCAGCTCCGGGGTTCGGGATCAGCCCCAGCATTTT. This gives the protein CASSSGVRDQPQHF.

This clonotype was counted between two and nine times. Written as DNA, the CDR3 is TGCGCCAGCAGCCTGGGGACTAGCGGGGGGGCCTCGTTGTCAGAGACCCAGTACTTC. Translated: CASSLGTSGGASLSETQYF. V and J are TRBV5-1 and TRBJ2-5; 16 bases map to TRBD2. This CDR3 comprises 19 residues. Per germline, CDR1 SGHRS and CDR2 YFSETQ. J lost 4 bases, V lost 4 bases, and 13 bases had no gene match.

This chain connects TRBV7-9 to TRBJ2-2; TRBD1 agrees at 9 bases. After removal of 5 bases from V and 7 bases from J, the junction contained 11 bases not matched to a gene. CDR1 and CDR2 from the germline V gene are SEHNR and FQNEAQ (reference sequence). This CDR3 is 16 amino acids long. Written as DNA, the CDR3 is TGTGCCAGCAGCGAACACGGGACAGGGACGAGCGGGGAGCTGTTTTTT. Translated, it gives CASSEHGTGTSGELFF.

V and J are TRBV10-1 and TRBJ1-1, with D possibly matching TRBD1 (5 bases). Germline CDR1 and CDR2: WNHNN and SYGVQD (reference sequence). V lost 11 bases and J lost 5, with 18 bases in between. The CDR3 spans 13 residues. For the CDR3, the DNA is TGCGCCGGCAAGGGGCCTCCGGGAACTGAAGCTTTCTTT. Encoded protein: CAGKGPPGTEAFF.

The J gene is TRBJ2-3, the V gene TRBV9; D not resolved. Germline CDR1 is SGDLS and CDR2 is YYNGEE. Trimming took 2 bases from V and 5 from J, leaving 3 bases between them. The CDR3 sequence is 11 residues long. CDR3 sequence: CASSVLDTQYF. In DNA, the CDR3 is TGTGCCAGCAGCGTGCTAGATACGCAGTATTTT.

Points on this clonotype: One junction end disagrees with the germline gene, perhaps due to a read error. V and J are TRBV7-9 and TRBJ2-5; D is possibly TRBD1 (6 bases). CDR3 size: 15 residues. Germline V gene lookup returns CDR1 SEHNR and CDR2 FQNEAQ (reference sequence). The CDR3 region has the DNA TGTGCCAGCAACTTAAGGGGGAGTAGCCAAGAGACCCAGTACTTC. Protein: CASNLRGSSQETQYF.

This chain connects TRBV12-3 or TRBV12-4 to TRBJ2-2; D might be TRBD2 (5 bases). Deletions cut 6 bases from V and 3 bases from J, with 14 bases between. This CDR3 has 15 amino acids. CDR3 protein: CASSPTGVYTGELFF. The CDR3 DNA reads as TGTGCCAGCAGCCCTACCGGGGTTTACACCGGGGAGCTGTTTTTT.

In this sample, this clonotype turned up a few times. One junction end does not reproduce the germline sequence, and a read error may be involved. The rearrangement uses TRBV14 and TRBJ1-3; TRBD1 might be the D (5 bases). CDR3 size: 15 residues. Per the germline V gene, CDR1 is SGHDN and CDR2 is FVKESK. The CDR3, as DNA: TGTGCCAGCACCCAACAGGCGCTCTCTGGAAACACCATATATTTT. Protein: CASTQQALSGNTIYF. The full variable domain, rest sourced from reference TRBV14 and TRBJ1-3, is EAGVTQFPSHSVIEKGQTVTLRCDPISGHDNLYWYRRVMGKEIKFLLHFVKESKQDESGMPNNRFLAERTGGTYSTLKVQPAELEDSGVYFCASTQQALSGNTIYFGEGSWLTVV.

This clonotype was observed a few times. This chain uses TRBV12-3 or TRBV12-4 with TRBJ2-2; TRBD1 aligns across 9 bases. The CDR3 consists of 14 residues. Trimming cost V 6 bases and J 7 bases; bases outside gene matches: 6. The CDR3 bases are TGTGCCAGCAGCCGGGGACAGGGTCTCGGGGAGCTGTTTTTT. Its protein is CASSRGQGLGELFF.